Each of the 21 T cell receptor beta chains below was sequenced from the same sample in a study of graft-versus-host responses after intestinal transplantation. CFSE-labeled responder cells (roughly 200,000) were plated with roughly 200,000 irradiated, violet-dye-labeled stimulator cells. TCRdb keeps only in-frame clones here, not all; method: immunoSEQ multiplex PCR. The sample yields 8,000 or so clones, less than 35% seen once. The sample was alloreactive CD8+ T cells from a mixed lymphocyte reaction culture, taken before intestinal transplant. As for subset: CFSE-low proliferating T cells sorted from roughly 6-day pre-transplant mixed lymphocyte reaction (GvH or HvG direction). Receptors were obtained from a human patient who received an intestinal transplant.

The CDR3 protein is CASSAPGVSYNEQFF. For the CDR3, the DNA is TGTGCCAGCAGCGCCCCAGGGGTCTCCTACAATGAGCAGTTCTTC. V usage is TRBV9 and J usage is TRBJ2-1, with D possibly being TRBD1 (6 bases). CDR1 is SGDLS and CDR2 is YYNGEE in the germline V gene. This CDR3 is 15 amino acids long. With 3 bases removed from V and 0 bases from J, the gap between germline ends came to 10 bases.

This clone has only a few counts. The V call is TRBV28, the J call TRBJ2-6; D perhaps matches TRBD2 (6 bases). The V end lost 2 bases, the J end lost 2 bases, and 19 bases lay between the germline ends. The germline V gene has CDR1 MDHEN and CDR2 SYDVKM. This CDR3 region has 19 residues. The DNA of the CDR3 is TGTGCCAGCAGTTTAACGACGCAGGACTACGACGCTGGGGCCAACGTCCTGACTTTC. Protein: CASSLTTQDYDAGANVLTF.

V usage is TRBV27 and J usage is TRBJ2-7; 9 nucleotides match TRBD2. Germline V lookup: CDR1 MNHEY, CDR2 SMNVEV (reference sequence). The CDR3 has 15 amino acids. The V and J ends lost 2 bases and 1 base, in that order; junction bases with no gene match: 3. CDR3 in DNA: TGTGCCAGCAGTTTAGGCGGGGGGGAATCCTACGAGCAGTACTTC. It encodes CASSLGGGESYEQYF.

The rearrangement uses TRBV5-1 and TRBJ2-7; TRBD1 agrees at 9 bases. CDR3 length: 15 residues. The germline V gene has CDR1 SGHRS and CDR2 YFSETQ. J lost 2 bases, V lost 2 bases, and 5 bases had no gene match. The CDR3 DNA reads TGCGCCAGCAGCTTTGGGGGACAGGGAGCCTACGAGCAGTACTTC. It yields the protein CASSFGGQGAYEQYF.

This clone was counted between two and nine times. This chain links TRBV6-5 with TRBJ1-2, with TRBD1 identical over 7 bases. Trimming at V came to 5 bases and at J to 7 bases, leaving 10 bases not matched to a gene. The CDR3 is 14 residues long. Germline assignment: CDR1 MNHEY and CDR2 SVGAGI. In nucleotides, the CDR3 is TGTGCCAGCAGTCAGACAACAGGGGCTCTTGGCTACACCTTC. Translation gives CASSQTTGALGYTF.

The CDR3 DNA reads as TGTGCCAGCAGCTTAGTTCTAGCGGAGAAAACAGATACGCAGTATTTT. Encoded protein: CASSLVLAEKTDTQYF. The V gene is TRBV7-9, the J gene TRBJ2-3; 7 positions agree with TRBD2. This CDR3 spans 16 amino acids. V lost 1 base to trimming and J lost 3 bases; unmatched junction nucleotides: 7. The germline CDR1 and CDR2 sequences are SEHNR and FQNEAQ (reference sequence).

In its sample, this clone ranks as medium-sized (0.01 to 0.1%). The CDR3 DNA reads TGTGCCATCAGTGATGGGACTAGCGGGAGCAATGAGCAGTTCTTC. Translated, it gives CAISDGTSGSNEQFF. The chain couples TRBV10-3 to TRBJ2-1, with 14 bases that match TRBD2. Trimming at V came to 3 bases and at J to 6 bases, leaving 1 base not matched to a gene. The CDR3 extends over 15 amino acids. Germline values: CDR1 ENHRY, CDR2 SYGVKD.

V usage is TRBV7-8 and J usage is TRBJ2-1, with 13 positions matching TRBD2. Germline-derived CDR1 and CDR2 are SGHVS and FQNEAQ. The CDR3 spans 14 residues. J was trimmed by 9 bases and V by 9 bases; bases with no gene match: 8. The CDR3 spells CASSTGLAGIEQFF. CDR3 coding DNA: TGTGCCAGTAGCACGGGACTAGCGGGAATTGAGCAGTTCTTC.

This clone appeared a few times. The V call is TRBV6-6, the J call TRBJ2-3, with D perhaps matching TRBD2 (5 bases). Germline CDR1 and CDR2: MNHNY and SVGAGI (reference sequence). This CDR3 region has 12 residues. Between the trimmed V and J ends, which lost 4 bases and 5 bases, there was a span of 7 bases. This CDR3 is CASSLEGDTQYF. For the CDR3, the DNA is TGTGCCAGCAGTTTAGAGGGAGATACGCAGTATTTT.

The chain links TRBV27 to TRBJ1-2, with unresolved D. Trimming took 1 base from V and 3 from J, leaving 9 bases between them. The germline V gene encodes CDR1 MNHEY and CDR2 SMNVEV (reference sequence). The CDR3 totals 14 residues. The CDR3 spells CASSLWPDYYGYTF. The CDR3 DNA follows: TGTGCCAGCAGTTTATGGCCCGATTACTATGGCTACACCTTC.

The chain is built from TRBV4-3 and TRBJ1-1; 10 nucleotides align to TRBD1. Germline V lookup: CDR1 LGHNA, CDR2 YSLEER. After removal of 6 bases from V and 1 base from J, the junction contained 5 bases not matched to a gene. This CDR3 contains 15 residues. The CDR3 bases are TGCGCCAGCAGGCCCGGGACAGGGGCGAACACTGAAGCTTTCTTT. Its translation: CASRPGTGANTEAFF.

This clone was observed a handful of times. The chain combines TRBV6-5 with TRBJ2-1; TRBD2 might be the D (5 bases). Between the trimmed V and J ends, which lost 10 bases and 1 base, there was a span of 11 bases. The length of the CDR3 is 13 residues. Per the germline V gene, CDR1 is MNHEY and CDR2 is SVGAGI. This CDR3 reads CATIGVSYNEQFF. Written as DNA, the CDR3 is TGTGCCACGATCGGGGTATCCTACAATGAGCAGTTCTTC.

This chain uses TRBV4-1 with TRBJ2-7, with TRBD1 identical over 7 bases. Germline trimming cut 3 bases from V and 4 bases from J; bases unmatched to any gene: 0. CDR3 length equals 12 residues. Germline-derived CDR1 and CDR2 are MGHRA and YSYEKL. CDR3: CASSQTGYEQYF. The CDR3 DNA follows: TGCGCCAGCAGCCAGACAGGGTACGAGCAGTACTTC.

The table lists this clone with a few counts. J is TRBJ1-5 and V is TRBV7-2; a possible D gene is TRBD1 (5 bases). Per germline, CDR1 SGHTA and CDR2 FQGNSA. The V and J ends lost 1 base and 3 bases respectively, with 10 bases between them. This CDR3 spans 15 amino acids. The CDR3 sequence: CASSLVTGDNQPQHF. In DNA form, the CDR3 reads TGTGCCAGCAGCTTAGTAACAGGAGACAATCAGCCCCAGCATTTT. The complete variable domain, with remaining parts taken from reference TRBV7-2 and TRBJ1-5, reads GAGVSQSPSNKVTEKGKDVELRCDPISGHTALYWYRQSLGQGLEFLIYFQGNSAPDKSGLPSDRFSAERTGGSVSTLTIQRTQQEDSAVYLCASSLVTGDNQPQHFGDGTRLSIL.

The chain carries TRBV30 and TRBJ2-3; D gene uncertain. This CDR3 contains 14 residues. V was shortened by 1 base and J by 2 bases, with 10 bases between the two germline ends. From germline, CDR1 is GTSNPN and CDR2 SVGIG (reference sequence). The CDR3 DNA is TGTGCCTGGAGTGGGCTTGCTTTCACAGATACGCAGTATTTT. Translated: CAWSGLAFTDTQYF.

In its sample, this clone was seen a few times. This rearrangement joins TRBV6-1 to TRBJ2-7, with D possibly being TRBD2 (6 bases). V was cut by 4 bases and J by 2 bases, with 9 bases left in between. The V gene's germline CDR1 is MNHNS and CDR2 SASEGT. CDR3 length: 13 residues. The CDR3: CASSGTTPYEQYF. CDR3 DNA: TGTGCCAGCAGTGGGACTACCCCCTACGAGCAGTACTTC.

By sample fraction, this clone is medium-sized. The gene calls are TRBV6-1 and TRBJ1-5, with 9 bases aligning to TRBD1. Germline CDR1 is MNHNS and CDR2 is SASEGT. The CDR3 is 15 residues long. After removal of 6 bases from V and 4 bases from J, the junction contained 7 bases not matched to a gene. Here the CDR3 reads CASSVRDRANQPQHF. The CDR3 nucleotides read TGTGCCAGCAGCGTCCGGGACAGGGCGAATCAGCCCCAGCATTTT.

By share of the sample, this clone is medium-sized. The chain has TRBV6-1 and TRBJ1-5; unclear D gene. CDR1 and CDR2 (germline): MNHNS, SASEGT. There are 15 residues in the CDR3. Trimming stripped 0 bases from V and 0 bases from J, with 6 bases between. Here the CDR3 DNA reads TGTGCCAGCAGTGAAGCCAGTTATAGCAATCAGCCCCAGCATTTT. Translating gives CASSEASYSNQPQHF.

The V and J genes are TRBV6-1 and TRBJ2-1; weak D call: TRBD2 (5 bases). Trimming left V 5 bases short and J 8 bases short, with 19 bases between. CDR1 is MNHNS, CDR2 SASEGT, per germline. The CDR3 sequence is 15 residues long. The CDR3 nucleotides are TGTGCCAGCAGTCCCGGTAGAGGGTCCATACATGAGCAGTTCTTC. Its translation is CASSPGRGSIHEQFF.

By sample share, this clone is medium-sized (0.01 to 0.1%). This chain uses TRBV4-3 with TRBJ1-4, with D possibly matching TRBD1 (6 bases). CDR1 is LGHNA and CDR2 is YSLEER in the germline V gene. CDR3 length: 16 residues. V lost 4 bases and J 3 bases, leaving 15 bases between the germline ends. CDR3 nucleotide sequence: TGCGCCAGCAGCCCTACGAACAGGGTCCCTAATGAAAAACTGTTTTTT. Its translation is CASSPTNRVPNEKLFF.

CDR3: CASSQDTSRFNYGYTF. The CDR3, as DNA: TGTGCCAGCAGCCAAGATACGTCCAGATTTAACTATGGCTACACCTTC. The chain combines TRBV4-2 with TRBJ1-2, with D unresolved. Germline V gene lookup returns CDR1 LGHNA and CDR2 YNFKEQ. The germline V and J ends were trimmed by 0 bases and 1 base, with 12 bases remaining between them. CDR3 length: 16 residues.